This TCR beta chain was documented in a study of early stage breast cancer tumors. Study overall: Among some 12 ER+/PR+/HER2- tumors, eight were ductal, four lobular.

CDR1 and CDR2 (germline): SGHDT, YYEEEE. The CDR3 covers 15 residues. With V trimmed by 4 bases and J by 2 bases, 9 bases remained unmatched. A note on this clone: The antigen is unknown.

Blood replicates held 0.5 ug DNA, tumor or normal breast roughly 1.5 ug, two each. The data were produced by immunoSEQ multiplex PCR, yet TCRdb's version contains in-frame clones alone and is incomplete. This table has roughly 58,000 clones, 85% to 95% appearing once. Study-level findings and limits: Compared with adjacent normal breast, tumors showed about 2.4-fold denser, more clonal T cells. Enriched TCRB sequences shared across patients were mostly commonly generated sequences.

The clonotype was recovered from a person between 65 and 79 years old with breast cancer. The sequencing input was blood. The chain recombines TRBV5-6 with TRBJ2-7; the match to TRBD1 covers 7 bases. CDR3 DNA: TGTGCCAGCAGCCAGGGACAGTTGCCCCCCTACGAGCAGTACTTC. Amino acids: CASSQGQLPPYEQYF.